The clone carrying this T cell receptor beta chain was counted only a few times. Its antigen is still unknown. This sample stems from a study of post-analysis software for immune sequencing data. Study details: Some patients lacked subtype; others had relapsing-remitting, secondary progressive or progressive-relapsing disease. Study-level findings and limits: Under F measure analysis, samples from one preparation batch co-clustered strongly. Elevated frequency relative to controls characterized four or five TRBV segments in patients, TRBV5-6, TRBV5-1 and TRBV20-1 among them.

The V end was cut by 7 bases, the J end by 5 bases, with 13 bases between. The germline V gene has CDR1 SGHAT and CDR2 FQDESV (reference sequence). This CDR3 comprises 13 residues. Sequencing libraries made from TCR beta cDNA carried unique molecular identifiers. TCRdb processed the PCR reads anew with MiXCR; each CDR3 protein has one entry. The table has about 430,000 distinct CDR3 sequences, about 39% seen once; the top ten hold under 9%. The chain uses TRBV11-1 and TRBJ2-3; no definite D call. The sample comprised blood. The TCR was taken from a girl aged 2 to 9 with multiple sclerosis. CDR3 protein: CASTPLPGDTQYF. The CDR3 nucleotides are TGTGCCAGCACCCCTCTCCCGGGAGATACGCAGTATTTT. Supplemented by reference TRBV11-1 and TRBJ2-3, the full variable domain reads EAEVAQSPRYKITEKSQAVAFWCDPISGHATLYWYRQILGQGPELLVQFQDESVVDDSQLPKDRFSAERLKGVDSTLKIQPAELGDSAMYLCASTPLPGDTQYFGPGTRLTVL.